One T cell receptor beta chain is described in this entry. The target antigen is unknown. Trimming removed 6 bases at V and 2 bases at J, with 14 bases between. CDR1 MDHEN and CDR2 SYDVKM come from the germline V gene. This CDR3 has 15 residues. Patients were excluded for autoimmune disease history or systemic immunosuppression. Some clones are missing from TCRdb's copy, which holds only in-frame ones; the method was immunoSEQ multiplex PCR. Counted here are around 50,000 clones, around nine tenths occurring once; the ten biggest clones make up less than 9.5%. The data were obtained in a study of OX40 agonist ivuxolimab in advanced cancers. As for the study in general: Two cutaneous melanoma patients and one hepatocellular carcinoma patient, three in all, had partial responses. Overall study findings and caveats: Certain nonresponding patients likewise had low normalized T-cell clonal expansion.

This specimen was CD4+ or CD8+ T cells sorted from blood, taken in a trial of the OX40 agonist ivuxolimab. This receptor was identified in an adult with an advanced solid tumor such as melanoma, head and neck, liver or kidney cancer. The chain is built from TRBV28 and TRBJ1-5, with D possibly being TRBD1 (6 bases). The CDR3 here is CASRKTGFGNQPQHF. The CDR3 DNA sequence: TGTGCCAGCAGAAAAACAGGGTTCGGCAATCAGCCCCAGCATTTT.